The present T cell receptor (beta chain) was sequenced within a study of T cells in Graves' hyperthyroidism and ophthalmopathy. A few counts support this clonotype. Its antigen is unidentified. Trimming shortened V by 5 bases and J by 4 bases, and 9 bases separated the two germline ends. The CDR3 runs to 13 residues. Per the germline V gene, CDR1 is KGHSH and CDR2 is LQKENI. Recently diagnosed hyperthyroidism of less than 2 months' duration affected patients aged 18 to 65. Study-wide results and limits: Most clonotypes expanded in the thyroid (above 0.001) were also present in blood. The model's output predicted ophthalmopathy at a median of about 6.5 months prior to onset.

RNA transcripts served as the template for amplifying TCR beta CDR3 regions. TCR CDR3 underwent first-round RT-PCR with the HTBI primer set. TCRdb recomputed calls from the multiplex PCR reads with MiXCR, one row per CDR3 protein. The sample lists around 250,000 distinct CDR3 sequences, more than 12% occurring once. V and J are TRBV18 and TRBJ2-1; D unresolved. This clonotype originated in a woman aged 40 to 50 with Graves' hyperthyroidism that later progressed to Graves' ophthalmopathy. Input material: blood. CDR3: CASSAVIYNEQFF. For the CDR3, the DNA is TGTGCCAGCTCAGCGGTTATATACAATGAGCAGTTCTTC.